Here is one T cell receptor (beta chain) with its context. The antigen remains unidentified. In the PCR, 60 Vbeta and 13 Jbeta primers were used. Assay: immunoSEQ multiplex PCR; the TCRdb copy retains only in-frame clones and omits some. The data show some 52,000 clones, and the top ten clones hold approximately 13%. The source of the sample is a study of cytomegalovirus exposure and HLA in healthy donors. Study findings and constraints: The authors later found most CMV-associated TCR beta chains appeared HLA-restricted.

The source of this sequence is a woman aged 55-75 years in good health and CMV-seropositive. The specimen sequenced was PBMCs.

The CDR3 region has the DNA TGTGCCAGCAGGCCGGGACAGGGGTTTCTAGAAGCTTTCTTT. Amino acids: CASRPGQGFLEAFF. V and J are TRBV6-6 and TRBJ1-1; 10 bases are shared with TRBD1. Germline V gives CDR1 MNHNY, CDR2 SVGAGI (reference sequence). The CDR3 is 14 residues long. With 6 bases clipped from V and 8 bases from J, the junction kept 9 bases outside the gene matches.